Listed below are T cell receptor beta chains from one sample, sequenced in a study of blood T cell repertoires in COVID-19. This table comes from immunoSEQ multiplex PCR, and its TCRdb copy is limited to in-frame clones, with some not included. The sample has hundreds of thousands of clones; roughly 87% are singletons. The sequencing sample was made of peripheral blood. All receptors derive from a human donor in a cohort sampled during active COVID-19. Each CDR3 is given with its conserved first and last residue. D genes are given only for firm matches. Expanded clones get a size class; other rows say once, few or many, or leave the size out.

V gene: TRBV19
J gene: TRBJ1-5
D gene: .
clone size: once
CDR3 DNA: TGTGCCAGTAGCTCTTCGGTGGGGGGTGATCAGCCCCAGCATTTT
CDR3 protein: CASSSSVGGDQPQHF

V gene: TRBV30
J gene: TRBJ2-7
D gene: .
clone size: .
CDR3 DNA: TGTGCCTGGAGTGTAACCCCGGGTACCTACGAGCAGTACTTC
CDR3 protein: CAWSVTPGTYEQYF

V gene: TRBV18
J gene: TRBJ1-2
D gene: TRBD1
clone size: .
CDR3 DNA: TGTGCCAGCTCACCCTCGGGACAGCCGGTCTTAGGTGGCTACACCTTC
CDR3 protein: CASSPSGQPVLGGYTF

V gene: TRBV7-9
J gene: TRBJ1-2
D gene: .
clone size: .
CDR3 DNA: TGTGCCAGCAGCCCACAGGGTTTGGGCGGCTACACCTTC
CDR3 protein: CASSPQGLGGYTF

V gene: TRBV30
J gene: TRBJ1-2
D gene: .
clone size: few
CDR3 DNA: TGTGCCTGGCACACAGGCCTTAGCTATGGCTACACCTTC
CDR3 protein: CAWHTGLSYGYTF

V gene: TRBV7-3
J gene: TRBJ2-2
D gene: TRBD2
clone size: .
CDR3 DNA: TGTGCCAGCAGCTCCTCGGGACTAGCGGGGAGCGGGGAGCTGTTTTTT
CDR3 protein: CASSSSGLAGSGELFF

V gene: TRBV7-8
J gene: TRBJ1-5
D gene: .
clone size: .
CDR3 DNA: TGTGCCAGCAGCTTGGCAGGGCGCGATCAGCCCCAGCATTTT
CDR3 protein: CASSLAGRDQPQHF

V gene: TRBV5-1
J gene: TRBJ2-7
D gene: .
clone size: few
CDR3 DNA: TGCGCCAGCAGCTTTTCTGCAGGGGACCTACTCAACTTC
CDR3 protein: CASSFSAGDLLNF

V gene: TRBV6-2/TRBV6-3
J gene: TRBJ2-7
D gene: .
clone size: .
CDR3 DNA: TGTGCCAGCAGTCTAGACTATGGCCCCGTCTACGAGCAGTACTTC
CDR3 protein: CASSLDYGPVYEQYF

V gene: TRBV3-1/TRBV3-2
J gene: TRBJ1-1
D gene: .
clone size: .
CDR3 DNA: TGTGCCAGCAGTAGCAGGGGAGTGAACACTGAAGCTTTCTTT
CDR3 protein: CASSSRGVNTEAFF

V gene: TRBV7-2
J gene: TRBJ2-5
D gene: .
clone size: .
CDR3 DNA: TGTGCCAGCAGCACCCAACAGGGATCAAGAGAGACCCAGTACTTC
CDR3 protein: CASSTQQGSRETQYF

V gene: TRBV14
J gene: TRBJ2-1
D gene: TRBD2
clone size: once
CDR3 DNA: TGTGCCAGCAGCCGCCGCCCGGGACAGACAAAACTAGCGGGAGGGAATGAGCAGTTCTTC
CDR3 protein: CASSRRPGQTKLAGGNEQFF

V gene: TRBV5-4
J gene: TRBJ2-7
D gene: .
clone size: .
CDR3 DNA: TGTGCCAGCAGCCTATCCAAACAGGGTCCTCTCGAGCAGTACTTC
CDR3 protein: CASSLSKQGPLEQYF

V gene: TRBV10-2
J gene: TRBJ2-5
D gene: TRBD1
clone size: .
CDR3 DNA: TGCGCCAGCAGTTGGACAGGACAAGAGACCCAGTACTTC
CDR3 protein: CASSWTGQETQYF

V gene: TRBV29-1
J gene: TRBJ1-1
D gene: .
clone size: few
CDR3 DNA: TGCAGCGTTGAGGCAGGGGTAAACACTGAAGCTTTCTTT
CDR3 protein: CSVEAGVNTEAFF

V gene: TRBV19
J gene: TRBJ1-5
D gene: TRBD1
clone size: .
CDR3 DNA: TGTGCCAGTAGACAGACAGGGTTCGGATGGCCCCAGCATTTT
CDR3 protein: CASRQTGFGWPQHF

V gene: TRBV29-1
J gene: TRBJ2-6
D gene: .
clone size: once
CDR3 DNA: TGCAGCGTTGAGATCTACTCTGGGGCCAACGTCCTGACTTTC
CDR3 protein: CSVEIYSGANVLTF

V gene: TRBV7-8
J gene: TRBJ2-5
D gene: .
clone size: .
CDR3 DNA: TGTGTCAGCAGCCCCCTTAGCGGCGAGGGCGTCGAGACCCAGTACTTC
CDR3 protein: CVSSPLSGEGVETQYF

V gene: TRBV4-1
J gene: TRBJ2-7
D gene: .
clone size: .
CDR3 DNA: TGCGCCAGCAGCCAAACGCCCAGGGTAAGCTCCTACGAGCAGTACTTC
CDR3 protein: CASSQTPRVSSYEQYF

V gene: TRBV27
J gene: TRBJ2-3
D gene: TRBD1
clone size: few
CDR3 DNA: TGTGCCAGCAGTTTCAGCCCACGCTCCGGGACAGGGGCGCAGTATTTT
CDR3 protein: CASSFSPRSGTGAQYF

V gene: TRBV2
J gene: TRBJ2-5
D gene: TRBD2
clone size: .
CDR3 DNA: TGTGCCGGTTGGAGCGGGAGTTTCCAAGAGACCCAGTACTTC
CDR3 protein: CAGWSGSFQETQYF

V gene: TRBV4-2
J gene: TRBJ2-3
D gene: .
clone size: .
CDR3 DNA: TGTGCCAGCAGCCAAGAGCCGGGACAACGCACAGATACGCAGTATTTT
CDR3 protein: CASSQEPGQRTDTQYF

V gene: TRBV6-6
J gene: TRBJ2-3
D gene: .
clone size: .
CDR3 DNA: TGTGCCAGCAGTCCGCCGTTGGGAGCTAGCACAGATACGCAGTATTTT
CDR3 protein: CASSPPLGASTDTQYF

V gene: TRBV18
J gene: TRBJ2-7
D gene: .
clone size: .
CDR3 DNA: TGTGCCAGCTCACCATCACTTCCGGGACAACTCTACGAGCAGTACTTC
CDR3 protein: CASSPSLPGQLYEQYF

V gene: TRBV3-1/TRBV3-2
J gene: TRBJ1-2
D gene: TRBD1
clone size: once
CDR3 DNA: TGTGCCAGCAGCCTGACGGACAGGGACTATGGCTACACCTTC
CDR3 protein: CASSLTDRDYGYTF

V gene: TRBV7-2
J gene: TRBJ2-2
D gene: TRBD2
clone size: .
CDR3 DNA: TGTGCCAGCAGCAGTATGCAGCGGGAGGTGACCGGGGAGCTGTTTTTT
CDR3 protein: CASSSMQREVTGELFF